This TCR beta chain came from a study of cytomegalovirus exposure and HLA in healthy donors. Overall study context: Of the donors genotyped, several hundred in all, 75% to 85% fell in the Caucasian-associated ancestry cluster. Study-level results: A later analysis found that most CMV-associated TCR beta chains appeared HLA-restricted. Some highly shared sequence variants likely arose as a pipeline artifact. The study listed approximately 170 cytomegalovirus-associated TCR beta chains.

V was clipped by 3 bases and J by 2 bases, with 12 bases between them. Germline V gives CDR1 SEHNR, CDR2 FQNEAQ (reference sequence). This CDR3 is built from 15 residues. 13 Jbeta primers and 60 Vbeta primers were used for the PCR. Clones were read by immunoSEQ multiplex PCR, and TCRdb kept only the in-frame ones, dropping some. The repertoire holds roughly 200,000 clones, with nearly 80% as singletons. About this clone itself: No antigen is known for it.

The TCR originated in a female donor in good health and CMV-seronegative. Material for sequencing was PBMCs. This chain uses TRBV7-9 with TRBJ2-3; perhaps TRBD2 as D (7 bases). This CDR3 is CASSFGGGLTDTQYF. The CDR3 bases are TGTGCCAGCAGCTTCGGCGGGGGCCTCACAGATACGCAGTATTTT.